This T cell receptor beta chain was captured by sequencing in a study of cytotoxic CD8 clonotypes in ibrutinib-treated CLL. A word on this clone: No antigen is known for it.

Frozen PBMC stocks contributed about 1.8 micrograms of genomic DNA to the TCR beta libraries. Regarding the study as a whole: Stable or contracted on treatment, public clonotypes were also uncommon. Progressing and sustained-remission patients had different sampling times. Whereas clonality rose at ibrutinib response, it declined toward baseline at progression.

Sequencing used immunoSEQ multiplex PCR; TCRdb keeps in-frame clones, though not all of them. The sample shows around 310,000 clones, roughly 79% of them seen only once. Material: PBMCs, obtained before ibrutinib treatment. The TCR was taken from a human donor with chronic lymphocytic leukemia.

Here the CDR3 DNA reads TGCGCCAGCAGCCAGGATACAGCTGGTTTTAGGTTCTTC. This gives the protein CASSQDTAGFRFF. The rearrangement uses TRBV5-1 and TRBJ2-1, with D hard to call. CDR1 SGHRS and CDR2 YFSETQ come from the germline V gene. Trimming took off 4 bases at V and 15 bases at J, with 20 bases between the two ends. The CDR3 sequence is 13 residues long.